This record looks at one TCR beta chain sequence and its context. There is no known antigen for this receptor. No per-base quality is available; no much larger clone lies one base away. Receptors were amplified or captured by 5' RACE. Instrument used: Illumina HiSeq 2500. The second PCR ran for about 7 to 11 cycles and used a J-beta primer mix along with a sample-barcoded 5' primer. A template-switch 5' adaptor carrying 12 random nucleotides introduced a unique molecular identifier onto each TCR beta cDNA molecule. Each sample yielded at least 3 million CDR3-containing paired-end reads. First-strand cDNA was synthesized from all RNA with the Mint cDNA synthesis kit, primed by a TRBC-specific oligonucleotide. After uracil-DNA glycosylase treatment, a first 18-cycle PCR used universal primers M1SS and BC2_uni_R on all cDNA. Per the original workflow: Normalization of each sample was performed by random selection of 1 million high-quality reads, each carrying a distinct molecular identifier. Reads with shared molecular identifiers were discarded instead of being binned into consensus sequences. MiTCR, with a Q25 quality threshold and the strictest error-elimination algorithm, was used for CDR3 identification, clonotype clustering and error correction. A nonparametric unseen species model with Euler transformation was used to estimate a lower bound on total TCR beta diversity. Through fastp at Q25 and MiXCR, TCRdb rebuilt clones from the public reads, retaining in-frame beta chains. Rows are unified per CDR3 protein, each entry keeping the most common DNA and genes. These V and J calls derive from TCRdb rather than the authors' analysis. Here the sample has some 1.5 million distinct CDR3 sequences; about 45% occur a single time. Just over 4% of the sample lies in the top ten.

The 39 donors, aged about 6 to 95 years, were systemically healthy Caucasian individuals from Russia. Around 10 milliliters of peripheral blood were drawn from each donor into EDTA-treated Vacutainer tubes. PBMCs were isolated by Ficoll-Paque density-gradient centrifugation, with at least 6 million obtained per sample. Trizol reagent was used to extract total RNA from PBMCs, with at least 6 micrograms per sample. For every donor, an aliquot of PBMCs went through flow cytometry to measure the percentages of naive CD45RAhigh/CD27high T cells. According to the germline V gene (reference sequence), CDR1 reads MNHNY and CDR2 reads SVGAGI. V and J are truncated by 2 bases and 4 bases respectively, leaving an intervening sequence of 18 bases. From its cysteine to its phenylalanine, the CDR3 spans 17 amino acids. Only the CDR3 DNA stays, 51 bases, in frame from base 1. This sample is part of a study of blood T cells in healthy people across ages (dated by TCRdb to 2014 to 2015). Notes on the research overall: Template switching captured roughly one uniquely barcoded TCR beta cDNA molecule per two T cells in model experiments. The study analyzed two additional independent replicas of 1 million unique cDNA reads from the same blood draw for two donors, one aged 18 to 30 and one aged 80 or older. Age-related changes in TCR beta repertoire diversity were measured in the study by deep sequencing normalized with unique cDNA molecular identifiers. Donors were grouped into four age groups: young (average 16 years), middle-aged (roughly 37), aged (62) and long-lived (around 80). To avoid experimental bias, donors of different ages were randomly spread across the sequencing lanes.

What the work shows at the level of the full study, not this receptor alone: Conclusive comparison of naive and antigen-experienced compartments was prevented by the profiling of bulk unsorted PBMCs. Because donor CMV infection status was unknown, age-related changes in expanded clonotypes were potentially confounded. A strong correlation was found between observed TCR beta diversity and the percentage of naive T cells measured by flow cytometry. The long-lived group showed more naive CD4+ T cells, fewer expanded clones and increased TCR diversity than the aged group, suggesting age selection. As age increased, observed TCR beta diversity per million T cells dropped in a roughly linear way, and a significant reduction was already evident by age 40. Total diversity estimates from one million sequenced T cells were considered lower bounds and underestimates.

Sequencing was performed on blood. The TCR originated in a woman aged 18-29 years in good health. The sequence is built from TRBV6-6 and TRBJ2-1, and the D gene may be TRBD2, 6 bases matching. Here the CDR3 is given as CASSYASLNSGYNEQFF. The DNA sequence is as follows: TGTGCCAGCAGTTACGCCTCGTTGAATAGCGGTTACAATGAGCAGTTCTTC.